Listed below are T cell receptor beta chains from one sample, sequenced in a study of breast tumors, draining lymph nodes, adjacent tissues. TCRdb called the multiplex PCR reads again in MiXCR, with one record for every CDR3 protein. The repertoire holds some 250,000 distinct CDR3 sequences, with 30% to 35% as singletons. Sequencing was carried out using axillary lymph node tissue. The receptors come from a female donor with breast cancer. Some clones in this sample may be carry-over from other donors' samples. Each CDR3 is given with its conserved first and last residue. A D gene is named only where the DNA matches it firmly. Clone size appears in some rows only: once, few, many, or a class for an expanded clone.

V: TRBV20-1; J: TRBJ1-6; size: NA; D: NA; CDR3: CSARDCYVVGARYNSPLHF; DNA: TGCAGTGCTAGAGATTGCTATGTAGTGGGGGCGAGGTATAATTCACCCCTCCACTTT
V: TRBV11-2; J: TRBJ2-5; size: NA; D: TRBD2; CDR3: CASRPSGGAAIAPETQYF; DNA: TGTGCCAGCAGACCAAGCGGGGGGGCAGCGATTGCCCCAGAGACCCAGTACTTC
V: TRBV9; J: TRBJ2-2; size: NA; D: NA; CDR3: CASSVEAGLRTGELFF; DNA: TGTGCCAGCAGCGTAGAGGCAGGGTTAAGGACCGGGGAGCTGTTTTTT
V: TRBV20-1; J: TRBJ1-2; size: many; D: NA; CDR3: CSATRGANYGYTF; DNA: TGCAGTGCTACAAGGGGGGCGAACTATGGCTACACCTTC
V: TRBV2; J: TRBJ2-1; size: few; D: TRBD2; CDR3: CASTVLAGASYNEQFF; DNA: TGTGCCAGCACCGTACTAGCGGGGGCCTCCTACAATGAGCAGTTCTTC
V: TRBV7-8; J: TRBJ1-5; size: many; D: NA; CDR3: CASSLGRGPSGNQPQHF; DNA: TGTGCCAGCAGCTTAGGTCGGGGCCCCTCGGGCAATCAGCCCCAGCATTTT
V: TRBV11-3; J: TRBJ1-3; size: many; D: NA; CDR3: CASSSRAVSGNTIYF; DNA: TGTGCCAGCAGCTCCCGGGCAGTCTCTGGAAACACCATATATTTT
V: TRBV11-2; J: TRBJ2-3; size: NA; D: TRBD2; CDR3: CASSLGTSGTNEQYF; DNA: TGTGCCAGCAGCCTGGGGACTAGCGGGACCAATGAGCAGTATTTT
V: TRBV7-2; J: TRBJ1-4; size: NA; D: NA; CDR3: CASSNRATEKLFF; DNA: TGTGCCAGCAGTAACAGGGCGACTGAAAAACTGTTTTTT
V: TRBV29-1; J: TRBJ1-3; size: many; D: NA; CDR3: CSVDPGAGNTIYF; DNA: TGCAGCGTTGACCCAGGGGCTGGAAACACCATATATTTT
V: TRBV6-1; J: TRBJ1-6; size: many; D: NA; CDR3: CASSQQGSSYNSPLHF; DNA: TGTGCCAGCAGTCAACAGGGATCCTCCTATAATTCACCCCTCCACTTT
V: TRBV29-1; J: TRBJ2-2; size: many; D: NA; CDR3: CSVEDAAGADGELFF; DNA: TGCAGCGTTGAAGATGCGGCAGGGGCGGACGGGGAGCTGTTTTTT
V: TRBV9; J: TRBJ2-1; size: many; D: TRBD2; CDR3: CASSRGGSYNEQFF; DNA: TGTGCCAGCAGCCGGGGGGGTTCCTACAATGAGCAGTTCTTC
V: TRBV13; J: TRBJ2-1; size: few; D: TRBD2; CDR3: CASSLLPAGKNEQFF; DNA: TGTGCCAGCTCCCTGCTCCCAGCGGGAAAGAATGAGCAGTTCTTC
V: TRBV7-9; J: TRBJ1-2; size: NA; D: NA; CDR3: CASSLVGRLFYGYTF; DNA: TGTGCCAGCAGCTTAGTGGGACGGCTTTTTTATGGCTACACCTTC
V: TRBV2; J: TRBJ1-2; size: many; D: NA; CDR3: CASSETGIPNYGYTF; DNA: TGTGCCAGCAGTGAAACGGGCATTCCTAACTATGGCTACACCTTC
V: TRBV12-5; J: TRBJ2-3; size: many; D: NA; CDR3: CASGLDRATDTQYF; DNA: TGTGCTAGTGGTTTGGACAGGGCCACAGATACGCAGTATTTT
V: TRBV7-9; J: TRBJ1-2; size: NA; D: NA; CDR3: CASSTAHVGPLLSF; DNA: TGTGCCAGCAGCACCGCCCATGTCGGCCCCCTACTCTCCTTC
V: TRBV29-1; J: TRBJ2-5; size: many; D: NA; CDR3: CSGKTRRETQYF; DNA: TGCAGCGGTAAGACCCGGCGGGAGACCCAGTACTTC
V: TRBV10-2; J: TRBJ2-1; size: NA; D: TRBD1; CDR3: CASRGTGGLNEQFF; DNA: TGCGCCAGCAGGGGGACAGGGGGTTTGAATGAGCAGTTCTTC
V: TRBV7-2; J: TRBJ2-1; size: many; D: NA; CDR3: CASSLFGGSSYNEQFF; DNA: TGTGCCAGCAGCTTGTTTGGCGGTAGCTCCTACAATGAGCAGTTCTTC
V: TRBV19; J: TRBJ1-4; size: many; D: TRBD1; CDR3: CASSTQGVGEKLFF; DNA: TGTGCCAGTAGTACGCAGGGGGTGGGTGAAAAACTGTTTTTT
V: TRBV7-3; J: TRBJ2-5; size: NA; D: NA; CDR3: CASSLIRGASMETQYF; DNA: TGTGCCAGCAGCTTAATCAGGGGGGCTTCTATGGAGACCCAGTACTTC
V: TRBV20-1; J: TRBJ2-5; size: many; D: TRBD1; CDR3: CSARDRLGDRGPGAQYF; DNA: TGCAGTGCTAGAGATAGATTGGGGGACAGGGGCCCTGGAGCCCAGTACTTC
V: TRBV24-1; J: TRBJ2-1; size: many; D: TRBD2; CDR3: CATSDPGLAEPDNEQFF; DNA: TGTGCCACCAGTGACCCGGGACTAGCGGAACCTGACAATGAGCAGTTCTTC
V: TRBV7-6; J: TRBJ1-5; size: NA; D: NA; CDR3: CASSLGGWAYEHF; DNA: TGTGCCAGCAGCTTAGGGGGTTGGGCCTACGAGCATTTT
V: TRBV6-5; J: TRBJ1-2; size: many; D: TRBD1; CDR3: CASSFRQGRRDYGYTF; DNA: TGTGCCAGCAGTTTTCGACAGGGTAGAAGGGACTATGGCTACACCTTC
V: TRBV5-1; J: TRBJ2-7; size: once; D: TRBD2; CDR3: CASSLEGSGSWDEQYF; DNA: TGTGCCAGCAGCTTAGAGGGTAGCGGGAGTTGGGACGAGCAGTACTTC
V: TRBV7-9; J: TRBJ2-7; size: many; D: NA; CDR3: CASSSTTLYEQYF; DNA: TGTGCCAGCAGCTCAACAACCTTATACGAGCAGTACTTC
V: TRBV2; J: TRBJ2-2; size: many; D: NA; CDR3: CASSAGVLTGELFF; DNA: TGTGCCAGCAGTGCCGGGGTTCTGACCGGGGAGCTGTTTTTT
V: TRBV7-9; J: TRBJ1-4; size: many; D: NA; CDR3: CASSLISRGEKLFF; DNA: TGTGCCAGCAGCTTGATTTCGAGGGGGGAAAAACTGTTTTTT
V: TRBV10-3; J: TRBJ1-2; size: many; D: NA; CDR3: CAISGRGEGLYGYTF; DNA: TGTGCCATCAGTGGGAGGGGAGAAGGACTCTATGGCTACACCTTC
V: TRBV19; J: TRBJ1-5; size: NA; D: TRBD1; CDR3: CASSGYVIRTGVSNQPQHF; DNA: TGTGCCAGTTCTGGTTACGTAATTCGGACAGGGGTAAGCAATCAGCCCCAGCATTTT
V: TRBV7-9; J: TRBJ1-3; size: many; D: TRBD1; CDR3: CASSPGQGTSSGNTIYF; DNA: TGTGCCAGCAGCCCTGGACAGGGGACGAGCTCTGGAAACACCATATATTTT
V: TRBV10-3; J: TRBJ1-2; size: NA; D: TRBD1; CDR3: CAISLDRGYGYTF; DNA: TGTGCCATCAGTTTGGACAGGGGGTATGGCTACACCTTC
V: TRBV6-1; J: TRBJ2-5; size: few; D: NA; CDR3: CATSGGGGQETQYF; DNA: TGTGCCACCTCGGGTGGGGGCGGCCAAGAGACCCAGTACTTC
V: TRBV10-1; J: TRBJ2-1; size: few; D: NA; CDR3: CASSEGPGTRDNEQFF; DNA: TGCGCCAGCAGTGAGGGTCCCGGGACTCGAGACAATGAGCAGTTCTTC
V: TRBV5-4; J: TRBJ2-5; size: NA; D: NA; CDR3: CASSLVGFGETQYF; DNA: TGTGCCAGCAGCTTGGTAGGCTTCGGCGAGACCCAGTACTTC
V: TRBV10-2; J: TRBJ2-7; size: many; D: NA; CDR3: CASRTQGEQYF; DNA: TGCGCCAGCAGGACCCAGGGCGAGCAGTACTTC
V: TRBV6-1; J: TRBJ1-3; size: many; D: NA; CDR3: CASSETPSGNTIYF; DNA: TGTGCCAGCAGTGAAACCCCCTCTGGAAACACCATATATTTT
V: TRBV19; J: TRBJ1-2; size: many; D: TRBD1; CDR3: CASSQGAGYGYTF; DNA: TGTGCCAGTAGTCAGGGGGCCGGCTATGGCTACACCTTC
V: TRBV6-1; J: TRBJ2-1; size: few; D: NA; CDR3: CASSLRQGVAGNEQFF; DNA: TGTGCCAGCAGTCTGAGGCAGGGGGTAGCGGGGAATGAGCAGTTCTTC
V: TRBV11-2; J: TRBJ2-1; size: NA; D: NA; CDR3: CASSLAGSTGNEQFF; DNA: TGTGCCAGCAGCTTAGCCGGGTCAACGGGCAATGAGCAGTTCTTC
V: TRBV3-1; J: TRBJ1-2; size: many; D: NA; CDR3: CASSPARSQGGYTF; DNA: TGTGCCAGCAGCCCAGCTCGATCCCAGGGCGGCTACACCTTC
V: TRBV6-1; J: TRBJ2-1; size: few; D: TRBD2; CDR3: CASSGGAGGHEQFF; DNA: TGTGCCAGCAGTGGCGGGGCGGGAGGTCATGAGCAGTTCTTC